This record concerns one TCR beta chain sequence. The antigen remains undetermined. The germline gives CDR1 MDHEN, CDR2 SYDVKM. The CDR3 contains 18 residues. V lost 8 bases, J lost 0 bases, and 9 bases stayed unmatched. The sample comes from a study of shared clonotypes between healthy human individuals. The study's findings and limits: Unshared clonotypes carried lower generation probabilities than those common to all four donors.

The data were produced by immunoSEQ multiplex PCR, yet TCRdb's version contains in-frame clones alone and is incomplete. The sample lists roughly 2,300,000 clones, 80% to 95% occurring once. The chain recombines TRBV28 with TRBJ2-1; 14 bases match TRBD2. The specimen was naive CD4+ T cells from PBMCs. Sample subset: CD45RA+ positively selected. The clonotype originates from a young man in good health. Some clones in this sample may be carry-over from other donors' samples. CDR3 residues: CASLGTSGRASSYNEQFF. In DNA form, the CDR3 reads TGTGCCAGCTTAGGGACTAGCGGGAGAGCAAGCTCCTACAATGAGCAGTTCTTC.